This record concerns one T cell receptor beta chain sequence. Its antigen is currently not known. The sample holds no much larger clone one base away, and base qualities are not on file. The data are from a study of T cells in Graves' hyperthyroidism and ophthalmopathy (dated by TCRdb to the late 2010s). With regard to the full study: To identify distinguishing TCR V-J signatures, a discovery cohort of around 98 patients was used, comprising 43 with Graves' ophthalmopathy and 55 to 65 with stable Graves' hyperthyroidism. The paper reports TCR Vbeta CDR3 sequencing of approximately 130 peripheral blood samples: fewer than 50 ophthalmopathy, about 75 hyperthyroidism and roughly 17 progressor patients. After sampling, hyperthyroidism patients received methimazole starting at 30 mg daily, and ophthalmopathy patients received high-dose intravenous methylprednisolone. An independent validation cohort of under 20 hyperthyroidism patients and some 15 patients who later progressed to ophthalmopathy tested prospective prediction of ophthalmopathy. Thyroid tissue and blood T-cell repertoires from about 6 Graves' hyperthyroidism patients were also compared in the study. The roughly 91 discovery patients were randomly divided into training and test sets at a 7:3 ratio.

TCR beta CDR3 regions were amplified from RNA transcripts. The TCR CDR3 was subjected to a first round of RT-PCR using the HTBI primer set and the Qiagen OneStep RT-PCR kit. Libraries were constructed in a second round of multiplex PCR, after which size selection and purification were carried out. Sequencing of the libraries was done on an Illumina HiSeq2000 using paired-end 100 bp reads. As for how the authors treated the data: SOAPnuke was used to process the raw data, throwing out any read that contained adapters or uncalled bases, had a mean Phred below 15, or lacked an exact constant-primer or identifier match. COPE v1.2.5 was used to merge high-quality paired reads, and clonotypes were defined as unique nucleotide sequences. MiTCR v1.1 was used to align the clonotypes against IMGT TRBV, TRBD and TRBJ reference segments. Only V-J combinations with frequency above 0.0001, covering about 99% of repertoires, were analysed. A TCS score was defined as the ratio between F50 (clonal expansion) and ExV (chaos), using BLOSUM62-based TCRdist between CDR3 peptides within each V-J. Welch's t-statistics and random forest reduced around 510 V-J features to 10 to 15, which were used in a naive Bayes classifier (R e1071). The similarity between thyroid and blood repertoires was quantified using the Morisita-Horn index. TCRdb itself trimmed the public reads at Q25 with fastp, ran MiXCR and retained productive beta chains. When rows share a CDR3 protein, they turn into one entry using the most common DNA and genes. For this entry, the V and J calls and clone size follow TCRdb and not the study's own pipeline. The sample table lists tens of thousands of distinct CDR3 sequences, roughly 51% of them with a count of one. The top ten clones comprise around a third of the sample.

According to the germline V gene (reference sequence), CDR1 reads LNHDA and CDR2 reads SQIVND. V lost 7 bases and J lost 6 bases, and the count of bases not matched to a germline gene is 10. Measured from the cysteine to the phenylalanine, the CDR3 is 15 residues long. The kept DNA is CDR3 alone, 45 bases in frame from the first base. Graves' hyperthyroidism was defined as stable when no progression to ophthalmopathy occurred over 18 months of follow-up. The hyperthyroidism patients were between 18 and 65 years old and newly diagnosed, with a disease duration of less than 2 months. Exclusion was applied to patients with uncontrolled infections, other autoimmune diseases, pregnancy or lactation. Clinical symptoms, serum thyroxine and TRAb, thyroid ultrasound, and orbital computed tomography formed the basis for the diagnoses. Total RNA was extracted with Trizol reagent, and quality was checked on an Agilent 2100 Bioanalyzer.

Here is what the overall study found, with its caveats: In cross-validation, a model built on a 13 V-J signature told ophthalmopathy apart from stable hyperthyroidism with approximately 90% sensitivity and about 81% specificity, and in testing the same model reached 80%/75%. Sample size was not statistically predetermined, and blinding of investigators to group allocation was not performed. Most expanded thyroid clonotypes (frequency above 0.001) were also detected in blood, suggesting blood repertoires may reflect thyroid immune responses. In validation, progression to ophthalmopathy was predicted by the model with approximately 67% sensitivity and 72.22% specificity, a median of approximately 6.5 months before onset.

The receptor chain draws on TRBV19 and TRBJ1-5; TRBD1 agrees with 9 junctional bases. The sequenced sample was peripheral blood or thyroid tissue (not recorded which). The TCR comes from a young man with Graves' hyperthyroidism. In nucleotide form, the sequence is TGTGCCAGTATCGAGGACAGGGGAGGAAGTCAGCCCCAGCATTTT. Its amino acids are CASIEDRGGSQPQHF.